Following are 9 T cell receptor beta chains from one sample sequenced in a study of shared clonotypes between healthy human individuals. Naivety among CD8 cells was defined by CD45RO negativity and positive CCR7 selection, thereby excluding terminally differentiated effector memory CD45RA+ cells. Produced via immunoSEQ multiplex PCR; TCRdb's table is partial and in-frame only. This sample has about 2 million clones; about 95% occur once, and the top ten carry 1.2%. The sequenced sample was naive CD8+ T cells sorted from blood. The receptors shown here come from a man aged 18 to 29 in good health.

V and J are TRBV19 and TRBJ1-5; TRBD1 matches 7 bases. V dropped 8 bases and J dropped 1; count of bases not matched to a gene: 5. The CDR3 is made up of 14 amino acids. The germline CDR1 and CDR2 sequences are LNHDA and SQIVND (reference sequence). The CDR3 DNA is TGTGCCAGTTGTACAGGGGCCAGCAATCAGCCCCAGCATTTT. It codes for CASCTGASNQPQHF.

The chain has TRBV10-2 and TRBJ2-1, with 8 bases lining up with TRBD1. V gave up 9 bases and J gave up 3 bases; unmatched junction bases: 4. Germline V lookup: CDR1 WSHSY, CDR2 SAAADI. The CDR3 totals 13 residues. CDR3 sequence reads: CASSTGVYNEQFF. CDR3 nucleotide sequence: TGCGCCAGTTCGACAGGGGTCTACAATGAGCAGTTCTTC.

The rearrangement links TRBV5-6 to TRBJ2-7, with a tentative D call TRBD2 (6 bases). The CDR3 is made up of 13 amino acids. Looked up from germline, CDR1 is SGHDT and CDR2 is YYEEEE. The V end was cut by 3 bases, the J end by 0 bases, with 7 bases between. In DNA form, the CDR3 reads TGTGCCAGCAGCTCGGGAGACTCCTACGAGCAGTACTTC. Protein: CASSSGDSYEQYF.

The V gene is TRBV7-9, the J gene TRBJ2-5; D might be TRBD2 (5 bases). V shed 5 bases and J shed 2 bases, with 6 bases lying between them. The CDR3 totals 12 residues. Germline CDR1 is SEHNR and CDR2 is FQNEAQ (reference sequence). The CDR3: CASSRGQETQYF. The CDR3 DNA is TGTGCCAGCAGCCGGGGACAAGAGACCCAGTACTTC.

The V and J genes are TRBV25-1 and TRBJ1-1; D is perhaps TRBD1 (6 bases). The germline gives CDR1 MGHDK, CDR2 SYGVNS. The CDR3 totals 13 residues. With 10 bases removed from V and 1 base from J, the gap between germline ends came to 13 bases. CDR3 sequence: CATPGQSNTEAFF. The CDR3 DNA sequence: TGTGCCACCCCGGGACAATCGAACACTGAAGCTTTCTTT.

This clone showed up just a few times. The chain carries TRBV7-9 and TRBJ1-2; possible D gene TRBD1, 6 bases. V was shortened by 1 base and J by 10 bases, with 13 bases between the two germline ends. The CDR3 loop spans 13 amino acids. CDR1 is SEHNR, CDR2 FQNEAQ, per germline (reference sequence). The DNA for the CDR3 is TGTGCCAGCAGCTTAGGGCGGGCAGGGGACTACACCTTC. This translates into CASSLGRAGDYTF.

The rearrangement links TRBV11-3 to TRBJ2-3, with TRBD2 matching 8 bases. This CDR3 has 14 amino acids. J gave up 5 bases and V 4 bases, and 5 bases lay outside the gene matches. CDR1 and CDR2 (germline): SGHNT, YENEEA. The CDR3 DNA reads TGTGCCAGCAGCTCGAGCGGGAGAGGAGATACGCAGTATTTT. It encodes CASSSSGRGDTQYF. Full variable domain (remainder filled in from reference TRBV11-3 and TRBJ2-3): EAGVVQSPRYKIIEKKQPVAFWCNPISGHNTLYWYLQNLGQGPELLIRYENEEAVDDSQLPKDRFSAERLKGVDSTLKIQPAELGDSAVYLCASSSSGRGDTQYFGPGTRLTVL.

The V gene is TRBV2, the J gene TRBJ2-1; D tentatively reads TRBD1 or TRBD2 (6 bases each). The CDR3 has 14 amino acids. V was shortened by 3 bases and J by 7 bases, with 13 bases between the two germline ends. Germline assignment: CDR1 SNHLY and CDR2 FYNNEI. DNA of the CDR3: TGTGCCAGCAGTGACCAGGGGAGGTGGAATGAGCAGTTCTTC. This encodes CASSDQGRWNEQFF.

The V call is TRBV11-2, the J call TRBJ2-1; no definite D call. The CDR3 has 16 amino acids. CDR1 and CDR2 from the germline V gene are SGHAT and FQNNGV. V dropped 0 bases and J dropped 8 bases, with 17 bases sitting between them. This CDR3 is CASSLEAASAVDEQFF. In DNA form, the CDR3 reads TGTGCCAGCAGCTTAGAGGCAGCCTCGGCGGTTGATGAGCAGTTCTTC.